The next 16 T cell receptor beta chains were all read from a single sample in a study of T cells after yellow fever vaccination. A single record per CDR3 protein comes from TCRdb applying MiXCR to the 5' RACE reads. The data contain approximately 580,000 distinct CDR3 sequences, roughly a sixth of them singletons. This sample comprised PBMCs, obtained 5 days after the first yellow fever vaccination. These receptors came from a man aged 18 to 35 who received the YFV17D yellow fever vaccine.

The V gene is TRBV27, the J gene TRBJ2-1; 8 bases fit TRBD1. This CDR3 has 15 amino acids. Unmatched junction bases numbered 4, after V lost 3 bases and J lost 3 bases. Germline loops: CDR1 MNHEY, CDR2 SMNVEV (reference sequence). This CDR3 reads CASSFSGTGYNEQFF. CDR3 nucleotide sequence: TGTGCCAGCAGTTTCTCCGGGACAGGCTACAATGAGCAGTTCTTC.

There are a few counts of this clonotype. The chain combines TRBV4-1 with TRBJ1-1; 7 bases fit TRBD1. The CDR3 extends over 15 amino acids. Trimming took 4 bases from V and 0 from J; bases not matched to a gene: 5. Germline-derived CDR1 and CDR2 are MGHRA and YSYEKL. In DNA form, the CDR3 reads TGCGCCAGCAGCCGAGCCGGACAGGTGAACACTGAAGCTTTCTTT. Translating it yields CASSRAGQVNTEAFF.

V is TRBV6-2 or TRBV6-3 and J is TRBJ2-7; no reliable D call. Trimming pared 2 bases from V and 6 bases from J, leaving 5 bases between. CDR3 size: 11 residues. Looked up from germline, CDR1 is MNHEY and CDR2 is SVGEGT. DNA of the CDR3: TGTGCCAGCAGTTACATAGGCGAGCAGTACTTC. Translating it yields CASSYIGEQYF.

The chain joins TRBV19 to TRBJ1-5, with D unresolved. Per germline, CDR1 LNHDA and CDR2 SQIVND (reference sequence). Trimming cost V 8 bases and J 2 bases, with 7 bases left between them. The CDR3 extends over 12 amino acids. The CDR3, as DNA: TGTGCCAGTGATGGGGGCAATCAGCCCCAGCATTTT. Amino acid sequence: CASDGGNQPQHF.

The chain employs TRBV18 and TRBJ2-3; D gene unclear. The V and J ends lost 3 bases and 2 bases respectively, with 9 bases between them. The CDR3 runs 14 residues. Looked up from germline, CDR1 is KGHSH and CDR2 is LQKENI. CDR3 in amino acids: CASSPGFYTDTQYF. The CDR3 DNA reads TGTGCCAGCTCACCGGGTTTCTACACAGATACGCAGTATTTT.

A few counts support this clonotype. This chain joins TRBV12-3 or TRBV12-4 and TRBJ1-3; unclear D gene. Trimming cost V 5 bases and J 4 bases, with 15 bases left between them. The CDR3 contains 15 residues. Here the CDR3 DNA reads TGTGCCAGCAGTAAGGACGGACTTACGGGAAACACCATATATTTT. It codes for CASSKDGLTGNTIYF.

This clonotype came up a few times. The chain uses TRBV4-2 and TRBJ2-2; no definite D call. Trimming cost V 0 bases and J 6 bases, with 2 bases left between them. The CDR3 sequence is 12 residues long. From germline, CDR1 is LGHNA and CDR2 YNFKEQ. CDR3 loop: CASSQDSGELFF. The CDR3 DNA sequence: TGTGCCAGCAGCCAAGATTCCGGGGAGCTGTTTTTT.

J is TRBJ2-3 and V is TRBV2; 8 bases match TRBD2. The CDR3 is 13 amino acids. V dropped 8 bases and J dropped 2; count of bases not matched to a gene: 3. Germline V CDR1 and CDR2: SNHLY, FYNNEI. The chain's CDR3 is CASSGGYTDTQYF. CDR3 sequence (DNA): TGTGCCAGCTCGGGGGGGTACACAGATACGCAGTATTTT.

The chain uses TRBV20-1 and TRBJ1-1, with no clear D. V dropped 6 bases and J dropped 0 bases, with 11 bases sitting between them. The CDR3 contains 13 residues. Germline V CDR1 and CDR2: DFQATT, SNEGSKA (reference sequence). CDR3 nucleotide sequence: TGCAGTGCCCCCACCGGAATGAACACTGAAGCTTTCTTT. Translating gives CSAPTGMNTEAFF.

CDR3 coding DNA: TGTGCCATCAGCCTATCCGACAGGGGTTTTACCTTC. As protein: CAISLSDRGFTF. The J gene is TRBJ1-2, the V gene TRBV10-3, with TRBD1 matching over 8 bases. CDR3 length: 12 residues. Trimming at V came to 6 bases and at J to 14 bases, leaving 11 bases not matched to a gene. Germline V gene data show CDR1 as ENHRY and CDR2 as SYGVKD.

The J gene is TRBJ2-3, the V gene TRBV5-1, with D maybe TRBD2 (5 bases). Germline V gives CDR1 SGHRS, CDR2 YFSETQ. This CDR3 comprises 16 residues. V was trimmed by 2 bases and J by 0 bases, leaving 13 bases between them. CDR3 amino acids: CASSFGGDASTDTQYF. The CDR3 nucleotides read TGCGCCAGCAGCTTTGGAGGAGATGCTAGCACAGATACGCAGTATTTT.

CDR3 in DNA: TGTGCCAGCAGATTGACGGGACCGGGGAACACTGAAGCTTTCTTT. Translation gives CASRLTGPGNTEAFF. The genes are TRBV2 and TRBJ1-1; tentative D call: TRBD1 (5 bases). The CDR3 has 15 amino acids. V lost 6 bases and J 1 base, leaving 15 bases between the germline ends. CDR1 is SNHLY, CDR2 FYNNEI, per germline.

CDR3 sequence: CASSLGDTANSYEQYF. The DNA of the CDR3 is TGTGCCAGCTCACTAGGAGATACAGCCAACTCCTACGAGCAGTACTTC. The chain has TRBV18 and TRBJ2-7; D gene ambiguous. The CDR3 is 16 amino acids. Germline loops: CDR1 KGHSH, CDR2 LQKENI. Trimming took off 4 bases at V and 0 bases at J, with 16 bases between the two ends.

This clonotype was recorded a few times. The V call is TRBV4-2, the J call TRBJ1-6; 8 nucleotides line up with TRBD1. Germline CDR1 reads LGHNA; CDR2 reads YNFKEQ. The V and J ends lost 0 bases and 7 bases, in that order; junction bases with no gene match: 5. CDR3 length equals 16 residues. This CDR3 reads CASSQEHWDRNSPLHF. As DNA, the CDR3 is TGTGCCAGCAGCCAAGAGCACTGGGACAGGAATTCACCCCTCCACTTT.

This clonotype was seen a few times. CDR3 coding DNA: TGCGCCAGCAGCTTGGTTCCCGGGACAGGGGGCCTGAACACTGAAGCTTTCTTT. This sequence encodes CASSLVPGTGGLNTEAFF. The rearrangement joins TRBV5-1 to TRBJ1-1; 12 positions match TRBD1. The V gene's germline CDR1 is SGHRS and CDR2 YFSETQ. V was pared by 0 bases and J by 0 bases, with 6 bases of the junction left unmatched. This CDR3 is 18 amino acids long.

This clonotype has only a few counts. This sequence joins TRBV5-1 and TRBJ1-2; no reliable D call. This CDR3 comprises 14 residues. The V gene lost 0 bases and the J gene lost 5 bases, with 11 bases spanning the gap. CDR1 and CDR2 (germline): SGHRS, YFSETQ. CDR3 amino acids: CASSLGTVSYGYTF. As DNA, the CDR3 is TGCGCCAGCAGCTTGGGGACCGTTAGTTATGGCTACACCTTC.